The clone carrying this TCR beta chain has only a few counts. Its antigen is as yet unknown. The sample comes from a study of CD4+ T cells in melanoma. Study-level results: In melanoma, neoantigen-specific CD4+ T cells reportedly differed in differentiation state. CD8+ T cell, macrophage and B cell function reportedly correlated with neoantigen-specific CD4+ T cells.

The CDR3 totals 12 residues. Germline V gene lookup returns CDR1 DFQATT and CDR2 SNEGSKA (reference sequence). Trimming removed 3 bases at V and 3 bases at J, with 8 bases between. Here immunoSEQ multiplex PCR was the method, and the copy in TCRdb shows in-frame clones only, minus some. The sample has more than 4,500 clones, just under 70% seen once. The V and J genes are TRBV20-1 and TRBJ1-2; D is undetermined. The sequencing input was cells from a culture (not recorded whether cultured in vitro). The TCR was taken from a human donor with melanoma. The chain's CDR3 is CSASPGYYGYTF. The CDR3 nucleotides are TGCAGTGCTAGTCCGGGCTACTATGGCTACACCTTC.